These 28 T cell receptor beta chains share one sample of origin, sequenced in a study of shared clonotypes between healthy human individuals. Clones were read by immunoSEQ multiplex PCR, and TCRdb kept only the in-frame ones, dropping some. Among approximately 1,500,000 clones, about 98% were seen once, and the ten largest hold roughly 0.45%. The sample was naive CD4+ T cells sorted from blood. Subset defined: CD45RA+ positively selected. The receptors derive from a man aged 25-45 years in good health.

The chain couples TRBV7-9 to TRBJ2-2; 8 nucleotides line up with TRBD2. Losses at the gene ends were 0 bases for V and 6 bases for J; bases not matched to a gene: 15. The CDR3 is 19 amino acids. Germline V gene lookup returns CDR1 SEHNR and CDR2 FQNEAQ (reference sequence). Written as DNA, the CDR3 is TGTGCCAGCAGCTTAGCGCTTCCAGGACTAGCAAAGGGGTCCGGGGAGCTGTTTTTT. This sequence encodes CASSLALPGLAKGSGELFF.

This clone was detected once. The chain combines TRBV6-5 with TRBJ2-2; D perhaps matches TRBD2 (6 bases). The CDR3 totals 15 residues. V was clipped by 2 bases and J by 3 bases, with 10 bases between them. CDR1 and CDR2 (germline): MNHEY, SVGAGI. In DNA, the CDR3 is TGTGCCAGCAGTTACACGGAGGGGTACACCGGGGAGCTGTTTTTT. Translating it yields CASSYTEGYTGELFF.

As concerns this clone: The junction shows a germline mismatch at one end, possibly a read error. The rearrangement uses TRBV5-6 and TRBJ2-7, with TRBD2 identical over 12 bases. Germline CDR1 and CDR2: SGHDT and YYEEEE. This CDR3 contains 15 residues. DNA for the CDR3: TGTGCCAGCAGCTCGGGACTAGCGGGCTCCTACGCGCAGTACTTC. Its protein product is CASSSGLAGSYAQYF.

This clone was observed a single time. The genes are TRBV11-2 and TRBJ2-5; TRBD2 aligns across 7 bases. Trimming took 4 bases from V and 5 from J; bases not matched to a gene: 13. CDR1 and CDR2 (germline): SGHAT, FQNNGV. The CDR3 totals 16 residues. CDR3 amino acids: CASSSTGWRELETQYF. The CDR3 DNA follows: TGTGCCAGCAGCTCCACGGGCTGGCGGGAGTTGGAGACCCAGTACTTC. The full variable domain, with the rest looked up from reference TRBV11-2 and TRBJ2-5, is EAGVAQSPRYKIIEKRQSVAFWCNPISGHATLYWYQQILGQGPKLLIQFQNNGVVDDSQLPKDRFSAERLKGVDSTLKIQPAKLEDSAVYLCASSSTGWRELETQYFGPGTRLLVL.

This clone was seen a single time. The rearrangement uses TRBV29-1 and TRBJ2-3; no definite D call. The CDR3 contains 14 residues. CDR1 and CDR2 (germline): SQVTM, ANQGSEA. The V gene lost 4 bases and the J gene lost 0 bases, with 11 bases spanning the gap. The CDR3: CSVARQTSTDTQYF. DNA for the CDR3: TGCAGCGTTGCGCGCCAAACTAGCACAGATACGCAGTATTTT.

The chain recombines TRBV6-1 with TRBJ2-5; TRBD1 agrees at 8 bases. The CDR3 covers 14 residues. Germline loops: CDR1 MNHNS, CDR2 SASEGT. The V gene end was trimmed by 4 bases and the J gene end by 6 bases; junction bases not matched to a gene: 7. As DNA, the CDR3 is TGTGCCAGCAGTGGCCAGGGGGCAATGAAGACCCAGTACTTC. Translation gives CASSGQGAMKTQYF.

In regard to this clone: Within the sample, other DNA sequences also encode this same CDR3. V is TRBV5-4 and J is TRBJ2-7; possible D gene TRBD2, 6 bases. Germline values: CDR1 SGHNT, CDR2 YYREEE (reference sequence). The V end lost 0 bases, the J end lost 4 bases, and 8 bases lay between the germline ends. This CDR3 has 13 residues. CDR3 DNA sequence: TGTGCCAGCAGCTTGGCTCGGGGGTACGAGCAGTACTTC. Translation gives CASSLARGYEQYF.

V is TRBV18 and J is TRBJ1-5; maybe TRBD1 (6 bases). Trimming removed 3 bases from V and 3 bases from J, with 15 bases in between. The germline V gene has CDR1 KGHSH and CDR2 LQKENI. This CDR3 is 16 amino acids long. The CDR3 bases are TGTGCCAGCTCACCTCTCCCCGGGACAACCAATCAGCCCCAGCATTTT. Protein product: CASSPLPGTTNQPQHF.

The chain is built from TRBV27 and TRBJ2-7, with no clear D. Germline CDR1 is MNHEY and CDR2 is SMNVEV (reference sequence). V was pared by 3 bases and J by 2 bases, with 14 bases between. The CDR3 runs to 15 residues. CDR3 protein: CASSFKAELTYEQYF. The CDR3 DNA sequence: TGTGCCAGCAGTTTTAAGGCGGAGTTAACCTACGAGCAGTACTTC.

A word on this clone: The sample has other DNA sequences that encode this CDR3 too. DNA of the CDR3: TGTGCCAGCTCACCCTCAGACGGGGAGACCCAGTACTTC. Translating gives CASSPSDGETQYF. The chain has TRBV18 and TRBJ2-5; D is undetermined. Per the germline V gene, CDR1 is KGHSH and CDR2 is LQKENI. The CDR3 totals 13 residues. The V end was cut by 3 bases, the J end by 5 bases, with 10 bases between.

The chain has TRBV5-1 and TRBJ1-1; possibly TRBD1 for D (6 bases). Trimming took 4 bases from V and 0 from J, leaving 13 bases between them. CDR3 size: 15 residues. CDR1 is SGHRS and CDR2 is YFSETQ in the germline V gene. The DNA for the CDR3 is TGCGCCAGCAGCGTAGACAGGACGTTGAACACTGAAGCTTTCTTT. This gives the protein CASSVDRTLNTEAFF.

A remark on this clone: Other DNA sequences of this sample code for an identical CDR3. The V call is TRBV15, the J call TRBJ2-5; D remains unclear. This CDR3 is 13 amino acids long. The germline V gene encodes CDR1 LNHNV and CDR2 YYDKDF (reference sequence). Trimming stripped 0 bases from V and 4 bases from J, with 6 bases between. The CDR3 spells CATSRDPGETQYF. As DNA, the CDR3 is TGTGCCACCAGCAGAGATCCCGGAGAGACCCAGTACTTC.

The chain carries TRBV7-6 and TRBJ2-3; possibly TRBD1 for D (6 bases). The V gene's germline CDR1 is SGHVS and CDR2 FNYEAQ. The ends were cut back, 5 bases at V and 3 bases at J, with 12 bases in the middle. The CDR3 spans 14 residues. The CDR3 loop is CASSPDGQTDTQYF. CDR3 sequence (DNA): TGTGCCAGCAGCCCTGACGGACAGACAGATACGCAGTATTTT. Combining the CDR3 with reference TRBV7-6 and TRBJ2-3 gives the whole variable domain GAGVSQSPRYKVTKRGQDVALRCDPISGHVSLYWYRQALGQGPEFLTYFNYEAQQDKSGLPNDRFSAERPEGSISTLTIQRTEQRDSAMYRCASSPDGQTDTQYFGPGTRLTVL.

The J gene is TRBJ2-1, the V gene TRBV11-2; tentative D call: TRBD2 (6 bases). Germline values: CDR1 SGHAT, CDR2 FQNNGV. Trimming stripped 4 bases from V and 6 bases from J, with 22 bases between. This CDR3 comprises 17 residues. The CDR3 nucleotides read TGTGCCAGCAGCTCCCAGCGGCACCTACTAGCTCGCAATGAGCAGTTCTTC. Protein product: CASSSQRHLLARNEQFF.

This rearrangement joins TRBV28 to TRBJ1-4, with 8 bases that match TRBD1. This CDR3 has 14 residues. Unmatched junction bases numbered 8, after V lost 6 bases and J lost 8 bases. Germline CDR1 and CDR2: MDHEN and SYDVKM. The CDR3 sequence is CASRTGTGVEKLFF. The CDR3 nucleotides read TGTGCCAGCAGAACCGGGACAGGCGTCGAAAAACTGTTTTTT.

CDR3 bases: TGTGCCAGCAGCTTATCGGGAGGGTTTACAGATACGCAGTATTTT. This encodes CASSLSGGFTDTQYF. The rearrangement links TRBV7-3 to TRBJ2-3; 8 nucleotides line up with TRBD2. The CDR3 runs 15 residues. V was clipped by 2 bases and J by 3 bases; unmatched bases: 4. Germline V lookup: CDR1 SGHTA, CDR2 FQGTGA.

The chain carries TRBV4-1 and TRBJ1-4, with 12 positions matching TRBD1. This CDR3 has 14 residues. V was clipped by 3 bases and J by 8 bases; unmatched bases: 1. Germline values: CDR1 MGHRA, CDR2 YSYEKL. The CDR3: CASSHGTGGEKLFF. The CDR3 nucleotides read TGCGCCAGCAGCCATGGGACAGGGGGCGAAAAACTGTTTTTT.

V gene TRBV5-5 combines with J gene TRBJ1-3, with D tentatively TRBD1 (5 bases). Per germline, CDR1 SGHKS and CDR2 YYEKEE (reference sequence). Trimming removed 2 bases at V and 4 bases at J, with 16 bases between. The CDR3 sequence is 16 residues long. CDR3 nucleotides: TGTGCCAGCAGCTTAAGGGGCCCCGAGCCCGGAAACACCATATATTTT. This sequence encodes CASSLRGPEPGNTIYF.

The genes are TRBV28 and TRBJ1-2, with a possible D match to TRBD1 (5 bases). The germline gives CDR1 MDHEN, CDR2 SYDVKM. There are 14 residues in the CDR3. The V end was cut by 2 bases, the J end by 8 bases, with 15 bases between. CDR3 residues: CASSLTLPGHGYTF. As DNA, the CDR3 is TGTGCCAGCAGTTTAACCCTGCCAGGGCACGGCTACACCTTC.

The V call is TRBV11-3, the J call TRBJ1-1, with D uncertain. The V gene lost 6 bases and the J gene lost 6 bases, with 17 bases spanning the gap. CDR1 and CDR2 (germline): SGHNT, YENEEA. The CDR3 length is 14 residues. CDR3 loop: CASSGGGVPSEAFF. The CDR3 nucleotides are TGTGCCAGCAGTGGTGGAGGAGTTCCATCTGAAGCTTTCTTT.

This sequence joins TRBV7-8 and TRBJ2-2; D assignment may be TRBD1 or TRBD2 (5 bases each). CDR1 SGHVS and CDR2 FQNEAQ come from the germline V gene. The V end was cut by 2 bases, the J end by 3 bases, with 13 bases between. The CDR3 length is 16 residues. The CDR3 here is CASSLIGGVHTGELFF. DNA for the CDR3: TGTGCCAGCAGCTTAATTGGGGGAGTTCACACCGGGGAGCTGTTTTTT.

The V call is TRBV25-1, the J call TRBJ2-7; the D call may be TRBD1 or TRBD2 (5 bases each). V was trimmed by 2 bases and J by 1 base, leaving 9 bases between them. CDR1 is MGHDK and CDR2 is SYGVNS in the germline V gene. CDR3 length: 14 residues. CDR3 in amino acids: CASSEGTPSYEQYF. In nucleotides, the CDR3 is TGTGCCAGCAGTGAAGGGACCCCTTCCTACGAGCAGTACTTC.

This clone was counted once. The chain recombines TRBV5-4 with TRBJ2-1; D gene ambiguous. The germline V gene has CDR1 SGHNT and CDR2 YYREEE (reference sequence). Deletions cut 6 bases from V and 9 bases from J, with 19 bases between. This CDR3 is built from 14 residues. The CDR3 DNA reads TGTGCCAGCACCTCTGAAGGTCCTTTCGGTGAGCAGTTCTTC. Translated, it gives CASTSEGPFGEQFF.

V usage is TRBV29-1 and J usage is TRBJ2-7, with TRBD2 matching 7 bases. CDR1 and CDR2 (germline): SQVTM, ANQGSEA. Trimming at V came to 5 bases and at J to 3 bases, leaving 16 bases not matched to a gene. The CDR3 consists of 16 residues. CDR3 protein: CSVTAGAPRLHYEQYF. CDR3 DNA: TGCAGCGTTACTGCGGGAGCCCCACGCTTACACTACGAGCAGTACTTC.

V is TRBV7-2 and J is TRBJ2-3, with D uncertain. CDR3 length equals 15 residues. Looked up from germline, CDR1 is SGHTA and CDR2 is FQGNSA. With 3 bases removed from V and 1 base from J, the gap between germline ends came to 11 bases. The CDR3 DNA reads as TGTGCCAGCAGCTTCTACGCAGAGGGCACAGATACGCAGTATTTT. Protein sequence: CASSFYAEGTDTQYF.

In regard to this clone: The same CDR3 is also encoded by other DNA sequences in this sample. This rearrangement joins TRBV18 to TRBJ1-5; a possible D gene is TRBD1 (5 bases). There are 14 residues in the CDR3. Germline CDR1 reads KGHSH; CDR2 reads LQKENI. V gave up 3 bases and J gave up 6 bases, with 12 bases separating them. The CDR3 loop is CASSPGQGGQPQHF. CDR3 coding DNA: TGTGCCAGCTCACCTGGGCAGGGTGGTCAGCCCCAGCATTTT.

The chain joins TRBV6-5 to TRBJ1-4; 8 positions match TRBD1. V shed 6 bases and J 5 bases; nucleotides not matched to a gene: 5. Germline CDR1 is MNHEY and CDR2 is SVGAGI. The length of the CDR3 is 14 residues. CDR3 DNA sequence: TGTGCCAGCAGGACAGGGGTAACGAATGAAAAACTGTTTTTT. It codes for CASRTGVTNEKLFF.

The chain joins TRBV5-4 to TRBJ2-1, with 13 bases matching TRBD2. V trimming: 4 bases; J trimming: 8 bases; junction bases outside the gene matches: 6. Germline CDR1 is SGHNT and CDR2 is YYREEE (reference sequence). This CDR3 is built from 15 residues. The CDR3 protein is CASSHRTSGSYEQFF. The CDR3 nucleotides read TGTGCCAGCAGCCACCGGACTAGCGGGAGCTATGAGCAGTTCTTC.